These 16 T cell receptor beta chains originate from one sample sequenced in a study of spatial heterogeneity in lung cancer (dated by TCRdb to the late 2010s). The time point label corresponds to: sample taken at primary tumor resection. TCR sequencing used whole RNA extracted from tumor and nontumor lung tissue, or from cryopreserved PBMC samples, without cell sorting. Library construction relied on 5' RACE. The reads were generated on a NextSeq 500. The public sequencing data were trimmed at Q25 with fastp and processed into clonotypes with MiXCR by TCRdb, which kept only in-frame beta chains. Entries are consolidated by CDR3 protein sequence, retaining the most common genes and DNA. The sample table lists more than 85,000 distinct CDR3 sequences, approximately 8.6% of them with a count of one. Of the sample, 6.9% falls within the top ten clones. Sequenced material: PBMCs, taken at surgery. These receptors were collected from a male donor with early-stage non-small cell lung cancer.

This clonotype was seen ten or more times. This rearrangement joins TRBV4-2 to TRBJ2-1; maybe TRBD1 (6 bases). V dropped 4 bases and J dropped 10 bases, with 26 bases sitting between them. In germline, CDR1 is LGHNA, CDR2 YNFKEQ. The CDR3 extends over 17 amino acids. The CDR3 DNA sequence: TGTGCCAGCAGCCGACTAATCCAATCAGGGACACAGGGCGAGCAGTTCTTC. Amino acids: CASSRLIQSGTQGEQFF.

This clonotype was counted at least ten times. The chain recombines TRBV5-1 with TRBJ2-1; 14 nucleotides match TRBD2. Trimming cost V 0 bases and J 8 bases; bases outside gene matches: 7. The CDR3 has 17 residues. In germline, CDR1 is SGHRS, CDR2 YFSETQ. This chain's CDR3 is CASSLAAGLAGGYEQFF. In nucleotides, the CDR3 is TGCGCCAGCAGCTTGGCCGCCGGACTAGCGGGAGGCTATGAGCAGTTCTTC.

The J gene is TRBJ2-7, the V gene TRBV15; D may match TRBD1 or TRBD2 (5 bases each). Deletions cut 7 bases from V and 5 bases from J, with 21 bases between. The CDR3 has 15 residues. CDR1 is LNHNV, CDR2 YYDKDF, per germline (reference sequence). CDR3 sequence: CATNRGVEPTNEQYF. CDR3 coding DNA: TGTGCCACCAATCGAGGGGTGGAACCCACCAACGAGCAGTACTTC. The whole variable domain, remainder taken from reference TRBV15 and TRBJ2-7, is DAMVIQNPRYQVTQFGKPVTLSCSQTLNHNVMYWYQQKSSQAPKLLFHYYDKDFNNEADTPDNFQSRRPNTSFCFLDIRSPGLGDTAMYLCATNRGVEPTNEQYFGPGTRLTVT.

In this sample, this clonotype turned up many times. The chain is built from TRBV12-3 or TRBV12-4 and TRBJ1-5; no clear D. CDR3 length: 13 amino acids. The V end lost 3 bases, the J end lost 3 bases, and 6 bases lay between the germline ends. The CDR3 sequence: CASSFGPNQPQHF. For the CDR3, the DNA is TGTGCCAGCAGTTTCGGGCCCAATCAGCCCCAGCATTTT.

This rearrangement joins TRBV20-1 to TRBJ2-7, with D perhaps assigned TRBD1 or TRBD2 (5 bases each). The CDR3 sequence is 13 residues long. V shed 6 bases and J shed 3 bases, with 15 bases lying between them. Germline V gene lookup returns CDR1 DFQATT and CDR2 SNEGSKA (reference sequence). The DNA of the CDR3 is TGCAGTGCCGAGCAGGGCGAGGGCTACGAGCAGTACTTC. The encoded protein is CSAEQGEGYEQYF.

This clonotype was counted ten times or more. The V and J genes are TRBV19 and TRBJ1-5; D is unclear. There are 13 residues in the CDR3. CDR1 and CDR2 (germline): LNHDA, SQIVND (reference sequence). V shed 5 bases and J shed 7 bases, with 12 bases lying between them. The DNA of the CDR3 is TGTGCCAGTAGTTTTGGCTTCTTGCAGCCCCAGCATTTT. Its translation is CASSFGFLQPQHF.

This clonotype turned up a few times. This sequence joins TRBV6-5 and TRBJ2-5; 11 bases map to TRBD2. After removal of 7 bases from V and 1 base from J, the junction contained 5 bases not matched to a gene. The CDR3 is 15 residues long. Germline V gene data show CDR1 as MNHEY and CDR2 as SVGAGI. The CDR3 sequence: CASTTGTSGQETQYF. For the CDR3, the DNA is TGTGCCAGCACCACAGGGACTAGCGGCCAAGAGACCCAGTACTTC.

This clonotype was picked up many times. The chain uses TRBV2 and TRBJ2-7; no clear D gene. The CDR3 has 15 amino acids. V was cut by 6 bases and J by 5 bases, with 20 bases left in between. Per the germline V gene, CDR1 is SNHLY and CDR2 is FYNNEI. This CDR3 is CASRMGKTSPDEQYF. The CDR3 DNA is TGTGCCAGCAGGATGGGCAAAACCTCTCCTGACGAGCAGTACTTC.

This clonotype was seen ten or more times. The chain has TRBV3-1 and TRBJ1-4; a weak D match, TRBD1 (6 bases). V was cut by 2 bases and J by 7 bases, with 11 bases left in between. The CDR3 loop spans 14 amino acids. Per germline, CDR1 LGHDT and CDR2 YNNKEL (reference sequence). The CDR3 protein is CASSQRGSSEKLFF. DNA for the CDR3: TGTGCCAGCAGCCAAAGGGGGAGTAGTGAAAAACTGTTTTTT.

V usage is TRBV10-3 and J usage is TRBJ1-6; no definite D call. CDR1 and CDR2 from the germline V gene are ENHRY and SYGVKD. V was shortened by 9 bases and J by 0 bases, with 6 bases between the two germline ends. This CDR3 has 13 residues. CDR3 nucleotides: TGTGCCATACAGCCCTCCTATAATTCACCCCTCCACTTT. Its translation: CAIQPSYNSPLHF.

In its sample, this clonotype was seen a few times. The genes are TRBV10-3 and TRBJ2-5, with 9 bases aligning to TRBD2. The germline V gene encodes CDR1 ENHRY and CDR2 SYGVKD. This CDR3 is 16 amino acids long. V was clipped by 3 bases and J by 0 bases; unmatched bases: 5. CDR3 nucleotides: TGTGCCATCAGTGATGGACTAGCGAGGTACCAAGAGACCCAGTACTTC. Amino acids: CAISDGLARYQETQYF.

The sample holds many counts of this clonotype. The rearrangement links TRBV4-2 to TRBJ1-6; D is undetermined. Looked up from germline, CDR1 is LGHNA and CDR2 is YNFKEQ. Trimming took 2 bases from V and 5 from J, leaving 10 bases between them. The CDR3 has 15 amino acids. The CDR3 region is CASSQIRPDNSPLHF. The CDR3 DNA follows: TGTGCCAGCAGCCAAATCCGGCCTGATAATTCACCCCTCCACTTT.

The gene calls are TRBV25-1 and TRBJ1-1; 7 nucleotides agree with TRBD1. There are 15 residues in the CDR3. CDR1 and CDR2 from the germline V gene are MGHDK and SYGVNS. The V and J ends lost 2 bases and 4 bases, in that order; junction bases with no gene match: 7. The chain's CDR3 is CASSEAPGGATEAFF. CDR3 DNA: TGTGCCAGCAGTGAAGCCCCAGGGGGAGCCACTGAAGCTTTCTTT.

The rearrangement links TRBV2 to TRBJ1-2, with D tentatively TRBD1 (6 bases). CDR3 length: 14 residues. Germline assignment: CDR1 SNHLY and CDR2 FYNNEI. Trimming removed 3 bases from V and 3 bases from J, with 11 bases in between. CDR3 loop: CASSEQGTDYGYTF. In DNA form, the CDR3 reads TGTGCCAGCAGTGAGCAGGGGACGGACTATGGCTACACCTTC.

This clonotype was seen only a few times. The V gene is TRBV28, the J gene TRBJ2-5; maybe TRBD1 (5 bases). The V gene lost 6 bases and the J gene lost 4 bases, with 15 bases spanning the gap. This CDR3 has 14 amino acids. Germline V lookup: CDR1 MDHEN, CDR2 SYDVKM. The CDR3 is CASRTSAGRETQYF. CDR3 DNA sequence: TGTGCCAGCAGAACATCGGCAGGGCGAGAGACCCAGTACTTC.

This clonotype was seen repeatedly, ten times or more. This chain uses TRBV28 with TRBJ2-4, with D maybe TRBD1 (5 bases). V shed 2 bases and J shed 3 bases, with 11 bases lying between them. Germline V lookup: CDR1 MDHEN, CDR2 SYDVKM. The CDR3 has 15 residues. CDR3 sequence (DNA): TGTGCCAGCAGTTTAGACAGCTTGGGCAAAAACATTCAGTACTTC. Its translation: CASSLDSLGKNIQYF. Filled out from reference TRBV28 and TRBJ2-4, the complete variable domain reads DVKVTQSSRYLVKRTGEKVFLECVQDMDHENMFWYRQDPGLGLRLIYFSYDVKMKEKGDIPEGYSVSREKKERFSLILESASTNQTSMYLCASSLDSLGKNIQYFGAGTRLSVL.